The 8 T cell receptor beta chains given below trace back to one sample, sequenced in a study of T cells expressing NK-cell markers. One entry per CDR3 protein, without DNA, is what TCRdb gives after re-calling the 5' RACE reads. This sample's table reports over 150,000 distinct CDR3 sequences. Input material: blood T cells: a sorted CD56 or NKG2C T cell subset, CD4+ or CD8+ T cells, or bulk PBMC T cells (not recorded which). The source of these receptors is a woman in her forties or fifties in good health.

The chain links TRBV29-1 to TRBJ2-5. The CDR3 is 13 amino acids. CDR1 SQVTM and CDR2 ANQGSEA come from the germline V gene. CDR3 region: CSVESRDQETQYF.

The rearrangement uses TRBV13 and TRBJ2-7; the TRBD2 assignment by TCRdb is unverifiable without DNA. This CDR3 is 15 amino acids long. CDR1 is PRHDT, CDR2 FYEKMQ, per germline (reference sequence). CDR3 protein: CASSAGTSGGYEQYF.

The V and J genes are TRBV6-5 and TRBJ2-1; with no DNA, the TCRdb D assignment of TRBD2 cannot be verified. Per germline, CDR1 MNHEY and CDR2 SVGAGI. The CDR3 has 15 amino acids. CDR3 sequence: CASSPGTSGKDEQFF.

The rearrangement uses TRBV10-2 and TRBJ1-2. The CDR3 covers 14 residues. Per the germline V gene, CDR1 is WSHSY and CDR2 is SAAADI. CDR3 loop: CASSVGSDNYGYTF.

The genes are TRBV29-1 and TRBJ1-2; TCRdb designates TRBD1, a call that cannot be tested without DNA. Germline V gives CDR1 SQVTM, CDR2 ANQGSEA. CDR3 length: 16 amino acids. The CDR3 is CSVGETGDFGNYGYTF.

This chain joins TRBV2 and TRBJ2-5; TCRdb lists TRBD2, though no DNA is available to test this call. This CDR3 spans 16 amino acids. The germline V gene encodes CDR1 SNHLY and CDR2 FYNNEI. CDR3 amino acids: CAIGLRLAPHQETQYF.

V is TRBV6-4 and J is TRBJ2-1; TCRdb's D gene call, TRBD2, goes unchecked for lack of DNA. CDR3 length: 18 amino acids. The V gene's germline CDR1 is MRHNA and CDR2 SNTAGT. This chain's CDR3 is CASSDRPQGLSSYNEQFF.

V usage is TRBV18 and J usage is TRBJ2-3. The CDR3 length is 16 residues. The germline CDR1 and CDR2 sequences are KGHSH and LQKENI. The chain's CDR3 is CASSPPTPASTDTQYF.